This T cell receptor beta chain emerged from a study of T cells after somatic rescue of genetic block. This table comes from immunoSEQ multiplex PCR, and its TCRdb copy is limited to in-frame clones, with some not included. The sample consists of 80,000 to 100,000 clones, 80% to 90% of them appearing once. Looked up from germline, CDR1 is MNHEY and CDR2 is SVGAGI. This CDR3 spans 14 amino acids. V was clipped by 0 bases and J by 3 bases, with 8 bases between them. The V call is TRBV6-5, the J call TRBJ1-2, with a possible D match to TRBD1 (6 bases). Sequencing used peripheral blood mononuclear cells (PBMCs). The origin of this receptor is a woman between 18 and 29 years old. The CDR3 DNA reads as TGTGCCAGCAGTTACTCGACAGGCCACTATGGCTACACCTTC. Translation: CASSYSTGHYGYTF.